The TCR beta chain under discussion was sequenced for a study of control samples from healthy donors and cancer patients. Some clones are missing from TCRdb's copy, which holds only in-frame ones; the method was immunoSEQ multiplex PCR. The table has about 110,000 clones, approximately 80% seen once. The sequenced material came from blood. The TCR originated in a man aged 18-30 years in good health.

CDR3 region: CAWSGSRGKNNYGYTF. Here the CDR3 DNA reads TGTGCCTGGAGTGGCTCCCGGGGGAAGAATAACTATGGCTACACCTTC. The chain links TRBV30 to TRBJ1-2; the D gene is possibly TRBD1 (5 bases). CDR1 is GTSNPN, CDR2 SVGIG, per germline (reference sequence). The CDR3 contains 16 residues. V was cut by 1 base and J by 1 base, with 16 bases left in between.